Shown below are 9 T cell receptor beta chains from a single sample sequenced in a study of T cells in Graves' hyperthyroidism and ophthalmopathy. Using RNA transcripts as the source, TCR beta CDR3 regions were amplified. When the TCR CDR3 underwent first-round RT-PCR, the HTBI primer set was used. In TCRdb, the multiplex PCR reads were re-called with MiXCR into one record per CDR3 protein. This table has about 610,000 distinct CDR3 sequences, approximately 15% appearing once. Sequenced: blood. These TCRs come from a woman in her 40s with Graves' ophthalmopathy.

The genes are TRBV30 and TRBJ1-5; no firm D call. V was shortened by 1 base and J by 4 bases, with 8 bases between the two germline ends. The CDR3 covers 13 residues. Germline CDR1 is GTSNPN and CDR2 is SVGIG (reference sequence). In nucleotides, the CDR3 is TGTGCCTGGAGTGGTAGATTGAATCAGCCCCAGCATTTT. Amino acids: CAWSGRLNQPQHF. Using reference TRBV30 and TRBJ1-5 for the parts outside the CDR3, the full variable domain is SQTIHQWPATLVQPVGSPLSLECTVEGTSNPNLYWYRQAAGRGLQLLFYSVGIGQISSEVPQNLSASRPQDRQFILSSKKLLLSDSGFYLCAWSGRLNQPQHFGDGTRLSIL.

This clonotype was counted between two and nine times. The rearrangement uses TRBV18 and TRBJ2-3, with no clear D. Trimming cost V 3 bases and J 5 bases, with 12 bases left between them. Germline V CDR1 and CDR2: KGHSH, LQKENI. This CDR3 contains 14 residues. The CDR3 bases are TGTGCCAGCTCACCCAGACGGAATCAAGATACGCAGTATTTT. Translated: CASSPRRNQDTQYF.

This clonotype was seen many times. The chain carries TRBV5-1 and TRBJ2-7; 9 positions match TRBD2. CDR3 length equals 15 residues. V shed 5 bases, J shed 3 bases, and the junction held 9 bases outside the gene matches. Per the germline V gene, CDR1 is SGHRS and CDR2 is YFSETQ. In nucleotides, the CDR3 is TGCGCCAGCAGGGACGGGACTAGCAGATACTACGAGCAGTACTTC. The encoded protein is CASRDGTSRYYEQYF.

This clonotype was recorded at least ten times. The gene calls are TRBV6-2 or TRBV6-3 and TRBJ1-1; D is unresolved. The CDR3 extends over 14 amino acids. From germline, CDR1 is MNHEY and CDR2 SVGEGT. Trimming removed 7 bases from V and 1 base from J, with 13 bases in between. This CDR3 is CASNLLGPNTEAFF. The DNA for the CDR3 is TGTGCCAGCAACCTCTTGGGCCCGAACACTGAAGCTTTCTTT.

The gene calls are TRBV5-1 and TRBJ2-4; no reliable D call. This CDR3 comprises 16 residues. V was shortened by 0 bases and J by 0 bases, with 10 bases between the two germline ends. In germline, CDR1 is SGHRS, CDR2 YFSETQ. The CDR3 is CASSLGNSLAKNIQYF. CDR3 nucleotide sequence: TGCGCCAGCAGCTTGGGTAACTCCTTAGCCAAAAACATTCAGTACTTC.

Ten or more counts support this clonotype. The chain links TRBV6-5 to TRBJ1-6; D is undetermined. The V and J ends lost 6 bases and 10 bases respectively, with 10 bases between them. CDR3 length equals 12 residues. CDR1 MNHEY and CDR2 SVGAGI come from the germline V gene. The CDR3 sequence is CASRLEASPLHF. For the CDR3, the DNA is TGTGCCAGCAGACTCGAGGCGTCACCCCTCCACTTT.

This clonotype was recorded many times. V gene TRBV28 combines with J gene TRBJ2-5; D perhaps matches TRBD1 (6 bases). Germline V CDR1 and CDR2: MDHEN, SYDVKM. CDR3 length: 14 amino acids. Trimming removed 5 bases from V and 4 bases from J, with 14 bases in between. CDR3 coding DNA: TGTGCCAGCAGTCCGCGACAGGTTTCAGAGACCCAGTACTTC. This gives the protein CASSPRQVSETQYF.

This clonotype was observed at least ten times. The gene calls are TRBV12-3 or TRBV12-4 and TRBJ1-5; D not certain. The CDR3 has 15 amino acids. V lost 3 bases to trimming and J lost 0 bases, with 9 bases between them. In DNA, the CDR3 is TGTGCCAGCAGTTTCAACGCGGATAGCAATCAGCCCCAGCATTTT. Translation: CASSFNADSNQPQHF.

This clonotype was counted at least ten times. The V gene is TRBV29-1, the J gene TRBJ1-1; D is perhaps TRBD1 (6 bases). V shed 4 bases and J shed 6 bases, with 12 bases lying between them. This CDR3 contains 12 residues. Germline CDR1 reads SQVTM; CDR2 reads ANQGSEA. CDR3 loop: CSVVSGGAEAFF. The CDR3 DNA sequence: TGCAGCGTTGTATCGGGGGGCGCTGAAGCTTTCTTT.